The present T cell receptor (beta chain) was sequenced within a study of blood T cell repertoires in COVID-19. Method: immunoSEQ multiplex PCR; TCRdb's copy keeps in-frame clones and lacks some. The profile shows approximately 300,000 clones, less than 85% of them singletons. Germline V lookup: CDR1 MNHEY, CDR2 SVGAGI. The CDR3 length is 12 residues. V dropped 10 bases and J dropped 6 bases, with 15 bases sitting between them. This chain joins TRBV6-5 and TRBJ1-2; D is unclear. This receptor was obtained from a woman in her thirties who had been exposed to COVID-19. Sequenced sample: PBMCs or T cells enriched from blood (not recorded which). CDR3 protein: CATGRREHGYTF. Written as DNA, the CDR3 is TGTGCCACCGGGAGGAGGGAACATGGCTACACCTTC.